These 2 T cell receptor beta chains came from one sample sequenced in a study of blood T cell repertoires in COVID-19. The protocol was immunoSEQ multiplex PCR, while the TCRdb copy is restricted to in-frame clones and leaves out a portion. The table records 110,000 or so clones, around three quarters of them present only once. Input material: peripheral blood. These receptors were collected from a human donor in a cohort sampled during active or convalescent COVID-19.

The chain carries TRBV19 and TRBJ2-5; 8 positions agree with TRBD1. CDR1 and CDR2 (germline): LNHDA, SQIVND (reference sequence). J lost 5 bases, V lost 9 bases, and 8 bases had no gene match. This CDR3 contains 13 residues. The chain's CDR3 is CASGATGAETQYF. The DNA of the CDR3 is TGTGCCAGCGGCGCGACAGGGGCCGAGACCCAGTACTTC.

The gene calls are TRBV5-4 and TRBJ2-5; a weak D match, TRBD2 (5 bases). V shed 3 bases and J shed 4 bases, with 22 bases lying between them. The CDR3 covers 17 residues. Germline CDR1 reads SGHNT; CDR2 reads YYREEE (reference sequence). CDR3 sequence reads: CASSSSTSGRGRETQYF. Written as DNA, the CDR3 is TGTGCCAGCAGCTCATCGACGTCGGGGAGAGGGCGAGAGACCCAGTACTTC.